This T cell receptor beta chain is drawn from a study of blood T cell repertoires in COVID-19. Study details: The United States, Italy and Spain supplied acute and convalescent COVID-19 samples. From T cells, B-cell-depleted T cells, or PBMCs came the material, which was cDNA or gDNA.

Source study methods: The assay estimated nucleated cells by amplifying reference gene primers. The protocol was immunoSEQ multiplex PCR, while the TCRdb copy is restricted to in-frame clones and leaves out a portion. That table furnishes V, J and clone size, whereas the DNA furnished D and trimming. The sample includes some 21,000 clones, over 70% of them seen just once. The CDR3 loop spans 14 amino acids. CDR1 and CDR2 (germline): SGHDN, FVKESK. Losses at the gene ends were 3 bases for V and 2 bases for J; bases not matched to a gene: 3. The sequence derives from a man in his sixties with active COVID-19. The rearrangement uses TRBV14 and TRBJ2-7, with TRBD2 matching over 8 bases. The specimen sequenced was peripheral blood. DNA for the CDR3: TGTGCCAGCAGCCAGCCGGGACTAGCCTACGAGCAGTACTTC. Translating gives CASSQPGLAYEQYF.